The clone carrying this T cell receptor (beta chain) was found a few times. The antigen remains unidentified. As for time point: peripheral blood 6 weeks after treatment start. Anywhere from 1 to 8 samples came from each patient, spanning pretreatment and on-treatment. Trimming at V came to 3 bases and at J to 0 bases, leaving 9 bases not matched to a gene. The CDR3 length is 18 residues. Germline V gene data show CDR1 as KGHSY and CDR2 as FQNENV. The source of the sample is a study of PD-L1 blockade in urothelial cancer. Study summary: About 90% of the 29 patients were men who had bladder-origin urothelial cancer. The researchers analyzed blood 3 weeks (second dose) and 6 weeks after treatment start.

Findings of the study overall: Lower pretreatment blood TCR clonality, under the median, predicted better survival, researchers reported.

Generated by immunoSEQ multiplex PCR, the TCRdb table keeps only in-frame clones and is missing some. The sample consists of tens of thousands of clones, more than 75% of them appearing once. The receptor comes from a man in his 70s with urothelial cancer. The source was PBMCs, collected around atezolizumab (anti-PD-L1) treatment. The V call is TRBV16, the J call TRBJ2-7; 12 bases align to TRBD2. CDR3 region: CASSHLLAGGLSSYEQYF. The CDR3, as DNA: TGTGCCAGCAGCCACCTACTAGCGGGAGGACTAAGCTCCTACGAGCAGTACTTC.